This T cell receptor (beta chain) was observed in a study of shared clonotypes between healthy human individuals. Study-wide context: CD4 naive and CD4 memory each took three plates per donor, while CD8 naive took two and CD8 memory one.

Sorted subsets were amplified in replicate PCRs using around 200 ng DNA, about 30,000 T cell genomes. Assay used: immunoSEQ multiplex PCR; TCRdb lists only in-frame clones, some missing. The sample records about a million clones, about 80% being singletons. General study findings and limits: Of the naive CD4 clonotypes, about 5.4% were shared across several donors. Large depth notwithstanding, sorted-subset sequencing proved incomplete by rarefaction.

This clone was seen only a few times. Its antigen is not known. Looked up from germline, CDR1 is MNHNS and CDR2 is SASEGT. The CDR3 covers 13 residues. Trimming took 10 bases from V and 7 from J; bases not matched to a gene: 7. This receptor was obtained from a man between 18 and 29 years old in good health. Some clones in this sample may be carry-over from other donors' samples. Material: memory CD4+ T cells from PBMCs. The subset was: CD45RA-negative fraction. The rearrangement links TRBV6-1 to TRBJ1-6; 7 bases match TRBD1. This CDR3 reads CATKGQPNSPLHF. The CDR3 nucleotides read TGTGCCACCAAGGGACAGCCAAATTCACCCCTCCACTTT.